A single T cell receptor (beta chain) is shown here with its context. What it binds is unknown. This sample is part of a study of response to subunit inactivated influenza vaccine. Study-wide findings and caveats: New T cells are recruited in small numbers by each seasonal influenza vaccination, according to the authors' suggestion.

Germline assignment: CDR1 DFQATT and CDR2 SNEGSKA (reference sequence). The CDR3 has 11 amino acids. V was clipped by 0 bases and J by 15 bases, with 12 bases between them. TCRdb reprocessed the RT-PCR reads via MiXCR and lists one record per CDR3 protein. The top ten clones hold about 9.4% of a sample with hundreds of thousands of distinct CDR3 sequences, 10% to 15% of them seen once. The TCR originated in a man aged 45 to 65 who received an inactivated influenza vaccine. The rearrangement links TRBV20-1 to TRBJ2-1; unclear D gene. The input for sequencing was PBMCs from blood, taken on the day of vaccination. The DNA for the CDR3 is TGCAGTGCTAGAGAGCGGTCAGTCCGGTTCTTC. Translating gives CSARERSVRFF.